The 8 T cell receptor beta chains below were found in one sample sequenced in a study of blood T cell repertoires in COVID-19. Sequencing was performed with immunoSEQ multiplex PCR; in TCRdb, only in-frame clones are kept and a portion is missing. Of 45,000 to 60,000 clones in the sample, about 87% are singletons; the top ten hold around 7.4%. Input material: peripheral blood. These receptors were collected from a human donor with active COVID-19. The donor label of this sample is uncertain.

CDR3 DNA: TGTGCCAGCTCAGAGGGTAGCAATCAGCCCCAGCATTTT. Translation: CASSEGSNQPQHF. The rearrangement joins TRBV18 to TRBJ1-5; D is unresolved. Trimming took 5 bases from V and 0 from J, leaving 5 bases between them. The CDR3 consists of 13 residues. Germline CDR1 reads KGHSH; CDR2 reads LQKENI.

This chain joins TRBV30 and TRBJ2-7, with 8 bases identical to TRBD1. The V gene end was trimmed by 0 bases and the J gene end by 7 bases; junction bases not matched to a gene: 5. This CDR3 region has 13 residues. Germline CDR1 reads GTSNPN; CDR2 reads SVGIG (reference sequence). The CDR3 nucleotides read TGTGCCTGGAGTGTTCAGGGGGCGAGAGAGCAGTACTTC. As protein: CAWSVQGAREQYF.

The chain couples TRBV6-2 or TRBV6-3 to TRBJ2-1; D call uncertain. This CDR3 comprises 13 residues. Trimming removed 0 bases at V and 7 bases at J, with 7 bases between. The V gene's germline CDR1 is MNHEY and CDR2 SVGEGT. In DNA, the CDR3 is TGTGCCAGCAGTTACTCTAGCCGAAATGAGCAGTTCTTC. Protein product: CASSYSSRNEQFF.

This clone was detected once. J is TRBJ2-1 and V is TRBV5-6, with 8 positions matching TRBD2. The CDR3 contains 16 residues. The ends lost 1 base at V and 1 base at J; junction bases unmatched: 4. Germline V gene data show CDR1 as SGHDT and CDR2 as YYEEEE. CDR3 nucleotide sequence: TGTGCCAGCAGCTTGTTCGGGAGGGGTTCCTACAATGAGCAGTTCTTC. Translating it yields CASSLFGRGSYNEQFF. The whole variable domain, remainder taken from reference TRBV5-6 and TRBJ2-1, is DAGVTQSPTHLIKTRGQQVTLRCSPKSGHDTVSWYQQALGQGPQFIFQYYEEEERQRGNFPDRFSGHQFPNYSSELNVNALLLGDSALYLCASSLFGRGSYNEQFFGPGTRLTVL.

The chain carries TRBV25-1 and TRBJ1-1; 8 bases map to TRBD1. Trimming removed 6 bases from V and 3 bases from J; junction bases left unmatched: 6. The CDR3 consists of 14 residues. The V gene's germline CDR1 is MGHDK and CDR2 SYGVNS. As DNA, the CDR3 is TGTGCCAGCAGGAGCCCAGGGGGCCACACTGAAGCTTTCTTT. Its translation is CASRSPGGHTEAFF.

The J gene is TRBJ1-2, the V gene TRBV11-3; TRBD1 aligns across 9 bases. The CDR3 sequence is 17 residues long. V gave up 4 bases and J gave up 7 bases; unmatched junction bases: 16. Germline-derived CDR1 and CDR2 are SGHNT and YENEEA. CDR3 residues: CASSSHRGRIQFGGYTF. The CDR3 bases are TGTGCCAGCAGCTCACACAGGGGGCGAATCCAGTTTGGTGGCTACACCTTC.

The chain is built from TRBV7-8 and TRBJ2-3; D unclear. The CDR3 spans 15 residues. The ends were cut back, 2 bases at V and 0 bases at J, with 9 bases in the middle. CDR1 SGHVS and CDR2 FQNEAQ come from the germline V gene. The CDR3 reads CASSLRRLSTDTQYF. CDR3 nucleotide sequence: TGTGCCAGCAGCTTAAGGCGACTCAGCACAGATACGCAGTATTTT.

The V gene is TRBV12-3 or TRBV12-4, the J gene TRBJ1-1; D not resolved. V lost 4 bases and J 6 bases, leaving 6 bases between the germline ends. This CDR3 region has 11 residues. The CDR3 DNA follows: TGTGCCAGCAGTTCATTAGCTGAAGCTTTCTTT. Translation: CASSSLAEAFF.